Given below is one T cell receptor (beta chain) in context. Antigen: not known. V was trimmed by 3 bases and J by 5 bases, leaving 14 bases between them. From germline, CDR1 is SGHRS and CDR2 YFSETQ. This CDR3 contains 14 residues. This sample was taken from a study of T cell responses to AZD1222 COVID-19 vaccine. General observations from the study: Baseline serostatus was positive in only six AZD1222 recipients. Most donors were white British and more were female, and clonal diversity was possibly underestimated. Sampled repertoires all dated from after the peak T cell response. Unmutated variant regions are reportedly the target of nearly half of TCRs that are spike-specific.

Sequencing was performed with immunoSEQ multiplex PCR; in TCRdb, only in-frame clones are kept and a portion is missing. The sample consists of around 62,000 clones, approximately 90% of them appearing once. The chain carries TRBV5-1 and TRBJ1-1, with D tentatively TRBD1 (6 bases). The starting material was peripheral blood, obtained on day 0 of AZD1222 vaccination. The sequence came from an adult in good health. The CDR3 DNA follows: TGCGCCAGCAGCTCGAAGACAGGAGGTACTGAAGCTTTCTTT. This translates into CASSSKTGGTEAFF.